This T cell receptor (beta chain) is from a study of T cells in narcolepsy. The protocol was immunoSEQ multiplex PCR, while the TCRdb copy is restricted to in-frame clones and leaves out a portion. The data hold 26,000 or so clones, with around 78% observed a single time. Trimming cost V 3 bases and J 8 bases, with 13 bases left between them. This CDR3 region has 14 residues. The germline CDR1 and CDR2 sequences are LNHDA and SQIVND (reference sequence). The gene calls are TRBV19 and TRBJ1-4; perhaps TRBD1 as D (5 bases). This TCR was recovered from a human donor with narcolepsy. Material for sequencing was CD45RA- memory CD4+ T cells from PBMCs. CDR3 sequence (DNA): TGTGCCAGTAGTATGGGTCAGGGTGGAGAAAAACTGTTTTTT. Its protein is CASSMGQGGEKLFF.